One T cell receptor (beta chain) is described in this entry. The data derive from a study of blood T cell repertoires in COVID-19. Study as a whole: The United States, Italy and Spain were the sources of the acute and convalescent COVID-19 samples.

Per the study methods: Reference gene primer amplification in the assay estimated nucleated cell counts. TCRdb keeps only in-frame clones here, not all; method: immunoSEQ multiplex PCR. V, J and clone size are those of that table, while D and trimming were read from the DNA. The sample yields roughly 36,000 clones, around 80% seen once. This CDR3 contains 12 residues. The sequence was collected from a human donor in a cohort sampled during active COVID-19. The sample consisted of peripheral blood. The chain carries TRBV21-1 and TRBJ2-7; the table names TRBD1, a call not compared with the DNA. TRBV21-1 is given as a pseudogene. CDR3 DNA sequence: TGTGCCAGCAGCAAAGGTGGGCCGGAGCAGTACTTC. As protein: CASSKGGPEQYF.